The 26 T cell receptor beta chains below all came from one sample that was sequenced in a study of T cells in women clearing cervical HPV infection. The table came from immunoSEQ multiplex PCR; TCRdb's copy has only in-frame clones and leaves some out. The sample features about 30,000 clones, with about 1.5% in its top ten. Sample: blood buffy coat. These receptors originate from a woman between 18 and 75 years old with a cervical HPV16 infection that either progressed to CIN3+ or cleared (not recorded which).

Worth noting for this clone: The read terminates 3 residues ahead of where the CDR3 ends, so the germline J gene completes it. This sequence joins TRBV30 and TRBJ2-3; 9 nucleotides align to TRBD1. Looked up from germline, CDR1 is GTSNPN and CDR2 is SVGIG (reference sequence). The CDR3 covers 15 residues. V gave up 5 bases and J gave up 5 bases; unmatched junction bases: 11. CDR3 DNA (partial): TGTGCCTGGTCCTCCGGACAGGGGTTTCAAGATACG. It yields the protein CAWSSGQGFQDT. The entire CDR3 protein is CAWSSGQGFQDTQYF.

The covered CDR3 bases are TGTGCCAGCAGCTTAATTCAGGGGCGGTATTCACCA. Translated, it gives CASSLIQGRYSP. The full CDR3 protein is CASSLIQGRYSPLFF. V is TRBV7-6 and J is TRBJ1-4; TRBD1 might be the D (6 bases). The CDR3 end is not reached by the read, which stops 3 residues before it; the germline J gene fills it in. Germline loops: CDR1 SGHVS, CDR2 FNYEAQ. This CDR3 region has 15 residues.

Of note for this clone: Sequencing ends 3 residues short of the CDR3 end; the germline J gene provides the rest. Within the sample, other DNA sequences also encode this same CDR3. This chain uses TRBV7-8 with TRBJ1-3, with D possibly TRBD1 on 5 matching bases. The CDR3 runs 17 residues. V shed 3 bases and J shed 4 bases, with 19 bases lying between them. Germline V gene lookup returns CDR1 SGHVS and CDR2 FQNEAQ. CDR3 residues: CASSLGWTLYGGNTIYF. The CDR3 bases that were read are TGTGCCAGCAGCTTGGGGTGGACACTCTATGGAGGAAACACC.

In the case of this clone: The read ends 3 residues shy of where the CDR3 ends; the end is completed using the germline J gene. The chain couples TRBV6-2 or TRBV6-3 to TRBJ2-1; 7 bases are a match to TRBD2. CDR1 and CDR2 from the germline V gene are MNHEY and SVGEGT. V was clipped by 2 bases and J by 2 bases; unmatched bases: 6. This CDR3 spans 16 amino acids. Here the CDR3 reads CASSYPGTSAYNEQFF. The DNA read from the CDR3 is TGTGCCAGCAGTTACCCCGGAACTAGCGCCTACAATGAG.

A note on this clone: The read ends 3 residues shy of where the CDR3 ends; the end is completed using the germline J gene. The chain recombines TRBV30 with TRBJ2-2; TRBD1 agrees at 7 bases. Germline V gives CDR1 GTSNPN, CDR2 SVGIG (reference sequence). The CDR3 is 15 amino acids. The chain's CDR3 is CAWQGVFSYNSPLFF. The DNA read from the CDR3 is TGTGCCTGGCAGGGGGTATTCTCCTATAATTCACCG.

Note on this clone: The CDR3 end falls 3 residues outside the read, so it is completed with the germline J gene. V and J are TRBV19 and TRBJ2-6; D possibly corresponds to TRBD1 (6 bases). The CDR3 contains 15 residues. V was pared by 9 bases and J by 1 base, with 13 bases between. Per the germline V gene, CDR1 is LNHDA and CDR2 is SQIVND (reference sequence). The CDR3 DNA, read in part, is TGTGCCAGCAGGGGACGGCGTTCTGGGGCCAACGTC. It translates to CASRGRRSGANV. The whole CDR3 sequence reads CASRGRRSGANVLTF.

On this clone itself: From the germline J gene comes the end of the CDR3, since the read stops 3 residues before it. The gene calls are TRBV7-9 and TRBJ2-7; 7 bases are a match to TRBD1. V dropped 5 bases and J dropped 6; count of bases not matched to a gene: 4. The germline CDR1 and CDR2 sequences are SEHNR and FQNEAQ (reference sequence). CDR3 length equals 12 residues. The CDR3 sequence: CASSPGQAEQYF. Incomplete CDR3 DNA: TGTGCCAGCAGCCCAGGACAGGCCGAG.

Here the CDR3 reads CSASGTSVHEQYF. The DNA read from the CDR3 is TGCAGTGCTTCCGGGACTAGCGTTCACGAG. J is TRBJ2-7 and V is TRBV20-1, with 10 bases aligning to TRBD2. The CDR3 end lies 3 residues beyond the end of the read and is filled in from the germline J gene. CDR3 length: 13 amino acids. The germline V gene encodes CDR1 DFQATT and CDR2 SNEGSKA (reference sequence). V dropped 5 bases and J dropped 5; count of bases not matched to a gene: 6.

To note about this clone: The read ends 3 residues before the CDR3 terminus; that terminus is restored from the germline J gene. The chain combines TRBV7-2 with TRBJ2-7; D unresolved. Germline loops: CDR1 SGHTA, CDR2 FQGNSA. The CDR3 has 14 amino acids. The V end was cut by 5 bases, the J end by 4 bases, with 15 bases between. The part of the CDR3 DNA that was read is TGTGCCAGCAGCCCGCGGTTTACGGAATACGAG. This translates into CASSPRFTEYE. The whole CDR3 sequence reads CASSPRFTEYEQYF.

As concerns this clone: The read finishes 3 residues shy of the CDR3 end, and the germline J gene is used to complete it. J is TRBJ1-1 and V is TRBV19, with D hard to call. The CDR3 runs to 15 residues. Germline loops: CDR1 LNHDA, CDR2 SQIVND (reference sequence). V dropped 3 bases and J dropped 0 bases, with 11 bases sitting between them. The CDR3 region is CASSIARAMNTEAFF. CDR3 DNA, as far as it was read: TGTGCCAGTAGTATCGCCCGAGCCATGAACACTGAA.

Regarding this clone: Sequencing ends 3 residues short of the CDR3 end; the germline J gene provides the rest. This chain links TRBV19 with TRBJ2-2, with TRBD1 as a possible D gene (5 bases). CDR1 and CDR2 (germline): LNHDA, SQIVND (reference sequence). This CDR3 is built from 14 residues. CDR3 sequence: CASSMRSGANVLFF. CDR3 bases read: TGTGCCAGTAGTATGCGCTCTGGGGCCAACGTG.

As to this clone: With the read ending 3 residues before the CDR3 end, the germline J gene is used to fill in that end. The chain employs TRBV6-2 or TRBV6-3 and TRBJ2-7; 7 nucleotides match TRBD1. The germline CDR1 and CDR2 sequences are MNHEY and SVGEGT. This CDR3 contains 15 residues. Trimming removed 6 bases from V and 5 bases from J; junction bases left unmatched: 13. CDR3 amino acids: CASSPHTGDKNEQYF. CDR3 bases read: TGTGCCAGCAGCCCGCATACAGGGGATAAAAACGAG.

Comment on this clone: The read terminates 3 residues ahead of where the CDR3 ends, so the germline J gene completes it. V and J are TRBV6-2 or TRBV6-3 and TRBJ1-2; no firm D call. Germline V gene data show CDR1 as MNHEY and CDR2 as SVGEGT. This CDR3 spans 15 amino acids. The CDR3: CASSSGLAGTRHYTF. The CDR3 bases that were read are TGTGCCAGCAGTTCCGGACTAGCGGGAACGAGGCAC.

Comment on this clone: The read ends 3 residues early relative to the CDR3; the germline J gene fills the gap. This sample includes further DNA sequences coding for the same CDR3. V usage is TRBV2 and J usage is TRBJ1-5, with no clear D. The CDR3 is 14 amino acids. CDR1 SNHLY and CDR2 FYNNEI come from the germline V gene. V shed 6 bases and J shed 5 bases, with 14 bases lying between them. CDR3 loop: CASSERAEYQPQHF. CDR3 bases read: TGTGCCAGCAGCGAAAGGGCAGAATATCAGCCC.

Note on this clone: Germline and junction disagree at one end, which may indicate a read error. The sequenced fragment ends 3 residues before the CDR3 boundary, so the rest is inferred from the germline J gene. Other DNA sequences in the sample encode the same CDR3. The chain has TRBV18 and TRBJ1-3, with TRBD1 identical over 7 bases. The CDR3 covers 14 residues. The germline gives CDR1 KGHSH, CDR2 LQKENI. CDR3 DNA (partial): TGTGCCAGCTCACGGGACAGCTCTGGAAACACA. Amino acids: CASSRDSSGNT. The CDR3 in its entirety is CASSRDSSGNTIYF.

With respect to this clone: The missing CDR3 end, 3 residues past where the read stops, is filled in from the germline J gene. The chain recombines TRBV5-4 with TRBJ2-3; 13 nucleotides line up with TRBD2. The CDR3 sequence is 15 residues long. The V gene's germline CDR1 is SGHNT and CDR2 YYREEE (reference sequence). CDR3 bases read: TGTGCCAGCAGCTTAGGACTAGCGGGAGTCAGGACG. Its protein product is CASSLGLAGVRT. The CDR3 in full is CASSLGLAGVRTQYF.

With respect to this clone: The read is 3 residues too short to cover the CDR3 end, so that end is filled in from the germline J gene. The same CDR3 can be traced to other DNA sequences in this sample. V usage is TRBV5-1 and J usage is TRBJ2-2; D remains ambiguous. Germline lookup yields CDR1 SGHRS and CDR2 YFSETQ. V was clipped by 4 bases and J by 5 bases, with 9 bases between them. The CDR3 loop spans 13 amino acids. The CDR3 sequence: CASSTTVTGELFF. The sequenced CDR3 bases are TGCGCCAGCAGCACCACGGTAACCGGGGAG.

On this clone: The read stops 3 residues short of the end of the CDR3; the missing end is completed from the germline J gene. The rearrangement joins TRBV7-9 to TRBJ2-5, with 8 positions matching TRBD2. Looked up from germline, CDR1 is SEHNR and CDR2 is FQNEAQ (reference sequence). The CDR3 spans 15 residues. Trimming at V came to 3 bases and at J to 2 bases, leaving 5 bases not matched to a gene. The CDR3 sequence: CASSLYTSGQETQYF. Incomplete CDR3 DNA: TGTGCCAGCAGCTTGTATACTAGCGGACAAGAGACC.

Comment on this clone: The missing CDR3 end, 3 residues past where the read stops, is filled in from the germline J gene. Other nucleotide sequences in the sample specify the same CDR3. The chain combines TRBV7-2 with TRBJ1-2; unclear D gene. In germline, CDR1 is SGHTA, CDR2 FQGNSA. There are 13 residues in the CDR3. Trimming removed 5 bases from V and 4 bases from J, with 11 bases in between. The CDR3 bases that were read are TGTGCCAGCAGCACCAAAGGTGGCTATGGC. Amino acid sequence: CASSTKGGYG. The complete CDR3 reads CASSTKGGYGYTF.

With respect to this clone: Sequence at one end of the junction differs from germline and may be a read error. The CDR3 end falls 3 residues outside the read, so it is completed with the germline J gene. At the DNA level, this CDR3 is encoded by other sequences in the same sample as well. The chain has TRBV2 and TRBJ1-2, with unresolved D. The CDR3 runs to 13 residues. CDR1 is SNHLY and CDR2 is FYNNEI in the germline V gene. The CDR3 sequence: CASSEEVNYGYTF. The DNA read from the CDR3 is TGTGCAAGCAGTGAAGAGGTTAACTATGGC.

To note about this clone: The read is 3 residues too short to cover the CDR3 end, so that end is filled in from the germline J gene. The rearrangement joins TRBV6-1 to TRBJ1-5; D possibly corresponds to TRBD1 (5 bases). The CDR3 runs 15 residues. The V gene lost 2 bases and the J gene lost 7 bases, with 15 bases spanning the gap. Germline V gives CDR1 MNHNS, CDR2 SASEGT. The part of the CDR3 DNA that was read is TGTGCCAGCAGTGAACAGGCAGGGAAGACACAGCCC. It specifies CASSEQAGKTQP. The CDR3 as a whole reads CASSEQAGKTQPQHF.

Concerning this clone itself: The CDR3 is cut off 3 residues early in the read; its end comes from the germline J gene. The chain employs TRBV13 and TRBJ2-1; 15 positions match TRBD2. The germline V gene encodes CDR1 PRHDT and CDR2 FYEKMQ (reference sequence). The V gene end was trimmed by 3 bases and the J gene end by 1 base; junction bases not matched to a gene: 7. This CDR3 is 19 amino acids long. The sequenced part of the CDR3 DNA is TGTGCCAGCAGCTTCCGAGGACTAGCGGGAGGGCCGTCCTACAATGAG. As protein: CASSFRGLAGGPSYNE. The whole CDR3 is CASSFRGLAGGPSYNEQFF.

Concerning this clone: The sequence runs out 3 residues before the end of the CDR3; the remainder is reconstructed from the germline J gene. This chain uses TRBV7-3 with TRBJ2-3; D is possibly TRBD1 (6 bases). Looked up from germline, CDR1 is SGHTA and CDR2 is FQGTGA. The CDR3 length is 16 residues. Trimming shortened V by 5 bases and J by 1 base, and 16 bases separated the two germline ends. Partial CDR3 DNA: TGTGCCAGCAGCCCCCGGACAGACTTAGGCACAGATACG. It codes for CASSPRTDLGTDT. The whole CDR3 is CASSPRTDLGTDTQYF.

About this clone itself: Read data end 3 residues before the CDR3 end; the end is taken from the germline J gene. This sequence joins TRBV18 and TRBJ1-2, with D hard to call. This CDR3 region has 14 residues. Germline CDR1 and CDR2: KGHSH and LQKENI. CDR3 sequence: CASSPKGEDGGYTF. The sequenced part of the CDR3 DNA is TGTGCCAGCTCACCAAAGGGCGAGGATGGAGGC.

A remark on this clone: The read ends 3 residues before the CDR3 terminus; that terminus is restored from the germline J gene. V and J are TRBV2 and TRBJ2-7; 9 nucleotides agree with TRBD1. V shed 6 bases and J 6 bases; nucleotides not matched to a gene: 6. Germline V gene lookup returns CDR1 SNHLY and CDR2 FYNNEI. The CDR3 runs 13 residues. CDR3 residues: CASRGTGWPEQYF. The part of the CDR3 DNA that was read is TGTGCCAGCAGGGGGACAGGGTGGCCCGAG.

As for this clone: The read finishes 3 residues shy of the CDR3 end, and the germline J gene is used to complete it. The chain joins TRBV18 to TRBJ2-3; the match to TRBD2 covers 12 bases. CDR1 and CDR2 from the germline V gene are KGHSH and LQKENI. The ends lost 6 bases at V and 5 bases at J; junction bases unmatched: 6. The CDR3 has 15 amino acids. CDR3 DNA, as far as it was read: TGTGCCAGCTCGCTAGCGGGAGGGCCTGGAGATACG. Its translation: CASSLAGGPGDT. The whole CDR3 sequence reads CASSLAGGPGDTQYF.